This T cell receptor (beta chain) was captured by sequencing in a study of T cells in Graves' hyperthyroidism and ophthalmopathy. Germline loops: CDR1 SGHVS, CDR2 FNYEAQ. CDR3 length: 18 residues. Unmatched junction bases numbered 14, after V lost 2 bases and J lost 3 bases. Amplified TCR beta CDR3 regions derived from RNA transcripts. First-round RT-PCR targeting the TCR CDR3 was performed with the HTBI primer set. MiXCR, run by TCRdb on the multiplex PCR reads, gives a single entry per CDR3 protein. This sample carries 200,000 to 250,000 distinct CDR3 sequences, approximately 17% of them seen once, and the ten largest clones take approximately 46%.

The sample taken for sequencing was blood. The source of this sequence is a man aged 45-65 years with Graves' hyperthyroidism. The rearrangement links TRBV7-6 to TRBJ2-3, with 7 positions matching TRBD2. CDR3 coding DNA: TGTGCCAGCAGCTTAATAGCGCCCTTAGACGGGGGGACAGATACGCAGTATTTT. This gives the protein CASSLIAPLDGGTDTQYF.